The source of this TCR beta chain is a study of radiotherapy plus CTLA-4 blockade in lung cancer. V was clipped by 5 bases and J by 2 bases; unmatched bases: 2. This CDR3 is 15 amino acids long. Germline assignment: CDR1 MNHNS and CDR2 SASEGT. As regards this clone: Its target is unknown.

General study points: In blood, TCR clones derived from the tumor expanded after radiotherapy plus ipilimumab.

Assay used: immunoSEQ multiplex PCR; TCRdb lists only in-frame clones, some missing. The table records some 110,000 clones, over 75% of them present only once. This chain connects TRBV6-1 to TRBJ2-5; 13 nucleotides match TRBD2. This clonotype was obtained from a human donor with non-small cell lung cancer that progressed on radiotherapy plus ipilimumab. Some clones in this sample may be carry-over from other donors' samples. Sequences were derived from peripheral blood, sampled from a patient treated with radiotherapy plus ipilimumab. The CDR3 loop reads CASSLLAGGQETQYF. CDR3 bases: TGTGCCAGCAGTCTACTAGCGGGGGGGCAAGAGACCCAGTACTTC.